This is a list of T cell receptor beta chains from one sample in a study of blood T cell repertoires in COVID-19. Assay: immunoSEQ multiplex PCR; the TCRdb copy retains only in-frame clones and omits some. This sample has 40,000 to 45,000 clones, with less than 70% found just once. The sample taken for sequencing was peripheral blood. The receptors derive from a man older than 75 with acute or convalescent COVID-19. CDR3s include the opening cysteine and the closing phenylalanine or tryptophan. The D gene is left open where the match is weak. The listing skips clone size in some rows; elsewhere it reads once, few, many or a size class.

d_gene,j_gene,v_gene,abundance,CDR3nt,CDR3aa
.,TRBJ1-5,TRBV2,.,TGTGCCAGCAGGAAGGACAGCGTCTTAGGGCCCCAGCATTTT,CASRKDSVLGPQHF
.,TRBJ2-1,TRBV25-1,.,TGTGCCAGCAGCCCCGGAGCGAGCCTCTACAATGAGCAGTTCTTC,CASSPGASLYNEQFF
.,TRBJ1-1,TRBV6-6,.,TGTGCCAGCAGTCCCCTCATCAGGGGAGGGTCAGCTTTCTTT,CASSPLIRGGSAFF
.,TRBJ1-5,TRBV27,few,TGTGCCAGCAGTTTAAATGGCGGTAGAAATCAGCCCCAGCATTTT,CASSLNGGRNQPQHF
TRBD2,TRBJ2-5,TRBV15,few,TGTGCCACCAGCAGAGATACCTCCGCGGGAGGGCTGGAGACCCAGTACTTC,CATSRDTSAGGLETQYF
.,TRBJ1-6,TRBV6-2/TRBV6-3,few,TGTGCCAGCAGCCCTAACCAGGGTAGCAACCTTAATTCACCCCTCCACTTT,CASSPNQGSNLNSPLHF
TRBD2,TRBJ2-1,TRBV5-4,few,TGTGCCAGCAGCTTGTCCCCGGGACTAGCGAACTACAATGAGCAGTTCTTC,CASSLSPGLANYNEQFF
TRBD1,TRBJ2-3,TRBV6-5,.,TGTGCCAGCAACTCGGACAGGGGGGCAGATACGCAGTATTTT,CASNSDRGADTQYF
.,TRBJ2-7,TRBV6-2/TRBV6-3,.,TGTGCCAGCAGTTCCCTCGGGGGTTGGGAGCAGTACTTC,CASSSLGGWEQYF
.,TRBJ1-1,TRBV6-5,.,TGTGCCAGCAGGGTAACAGGAATGAACACTGAAGCTTTCTTT,CASRVTGMNTEAFF
.,TRBJ2-7,TRBV4-1,.,TGCGCCAGCAGCCCCCTACGTGGGGGAGGCGAATCCTACGAGCAGTACTTC,CASSPLRGGGESYEQYF
.,TRBJ1-2,TRBV5-4,.,TGTGCCAGCAGCTTGGCCCCTCACAGGGACAACTATGGCTACACCTTC,CASSLAPHRDNYGYTF
TRBD1,TRBJ2-7,TRBV18,.,TGTGCCAGCTCATCCCGGGACAGGGTCTACGAGCAGTACTTC,CASSSRDRVYEQYF
TRBD2,TRBJ2-6,TRBV19,.,TGTGCCAGTAGTATAGATCCGGGGGGGTCTGGGGCCAACGTCCTGACTTTC,CASSIDPGGSGANVLTF
TRBD2,TRBJ2-7,TRBV7-9,.,TGTGCCAGCAGCGCACTAGCGGGGGCCTCCTACGAGCAGTACTTC,CASSALAGASYEQYF
.,TRBJ1-4,TRBV10-3,.,TGTGCCAGCTCCCCGACAGTGCCAATTTCAACTAATGAAAAACTGTTTTTT,CASSPTVPISTNEKLFF
.,TRBJ1-1,TRBV6-1,.,TGTGCCAGCAGTGTCGGACAGTTAACCTTGAACACTGAAGCTTTCTTT,CASSVGQLTLNTEAFF
.,TRBJ1-3,TRBV14,.,TGTGCCAGCAGCCAACTGTTTGGAAACACCATATATTTT,CASSQLFGNTIYF